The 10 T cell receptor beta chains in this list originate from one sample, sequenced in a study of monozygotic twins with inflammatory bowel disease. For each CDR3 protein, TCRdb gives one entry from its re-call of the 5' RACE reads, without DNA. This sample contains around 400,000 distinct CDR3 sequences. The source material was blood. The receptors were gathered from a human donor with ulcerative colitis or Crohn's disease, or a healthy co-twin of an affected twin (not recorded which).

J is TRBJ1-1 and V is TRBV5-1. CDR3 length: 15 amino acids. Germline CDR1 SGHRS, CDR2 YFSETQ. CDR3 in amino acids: CASSLSATPNTEAFF.

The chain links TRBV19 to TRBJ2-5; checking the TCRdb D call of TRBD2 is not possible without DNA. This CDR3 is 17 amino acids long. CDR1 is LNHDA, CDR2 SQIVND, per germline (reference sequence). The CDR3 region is CASSTRTSGRNQETQYF.

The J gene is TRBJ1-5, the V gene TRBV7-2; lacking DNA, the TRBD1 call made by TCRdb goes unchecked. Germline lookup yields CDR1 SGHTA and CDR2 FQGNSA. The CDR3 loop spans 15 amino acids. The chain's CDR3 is CASSLEQGAIQPQHF.

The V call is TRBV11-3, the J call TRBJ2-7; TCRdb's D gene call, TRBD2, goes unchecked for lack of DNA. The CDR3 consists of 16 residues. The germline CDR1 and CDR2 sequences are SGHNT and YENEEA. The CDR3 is CASSLRPTSGGYEQYF.

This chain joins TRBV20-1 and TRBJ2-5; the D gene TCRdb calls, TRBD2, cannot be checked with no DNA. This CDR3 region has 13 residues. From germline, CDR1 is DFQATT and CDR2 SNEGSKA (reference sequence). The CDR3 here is CSARRGLQETQYF.

CDR3 region: CASSPQGLGELFF. The chain is built from TRBV4-3 and TRBJ2-2; TCRdb reports TRBD1, a call that lacks DNA to check it against. Per germline, CDR1 LGHNA and CDR2 YSLEER. The CDR3 is made up of 13 amino acids.

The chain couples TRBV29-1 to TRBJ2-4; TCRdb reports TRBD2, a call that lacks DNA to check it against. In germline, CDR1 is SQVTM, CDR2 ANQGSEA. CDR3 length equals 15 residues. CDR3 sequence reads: CSVEGEAGELNIQYF.

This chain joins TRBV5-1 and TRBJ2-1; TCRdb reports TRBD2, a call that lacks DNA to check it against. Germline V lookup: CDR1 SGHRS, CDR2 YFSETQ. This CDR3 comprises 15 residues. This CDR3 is CASSILAGGPNEQFF. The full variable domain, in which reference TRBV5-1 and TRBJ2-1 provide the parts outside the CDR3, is KAGVTQTPRYLIKTRGQQVTLSCSPISGHRSVSWYQQTPGQGLQFLFEYFSETQRNKGNFPGRFSGRQFSNSRSEMNVSTLELGDSALYLCASSILAGGPNEQFFGPGTRLTVL.

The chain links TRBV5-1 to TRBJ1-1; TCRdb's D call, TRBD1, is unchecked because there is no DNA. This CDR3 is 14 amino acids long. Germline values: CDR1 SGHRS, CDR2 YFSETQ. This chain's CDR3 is CASSLGGRDTEAFF.

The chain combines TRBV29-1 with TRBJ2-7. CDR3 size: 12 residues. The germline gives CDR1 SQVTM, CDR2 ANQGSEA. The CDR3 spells CSVVSKSYEQYF.